Detailed here is one T cell receptor beta chain. Authors' analysis steps: Variation in CDR3 across clinicopathological groups served as the basis for constructing a distant-metastasis classifier in papillary thyroid cancer. MiXCR re-clonotyped the PCR reads for TCRdb. In this record, the V and J calls reflect TCRdb's handling and not the investigators' own analysis. This table holds 4,500 to 6,500 clones, 15% to 20% found once. No patient received treatment before thyroid surgery. The data stem from a study of metastatic and nonmetastatic thyroid tumors. Study summary: Samples came from malignant and benign thyroid patients, and repertoires were compared across blood and tumor or nodule tissue.

Input material: adjacent normal tissue. The source is a female donor with papillary thyroid cancer or a benign thyroid nodule (not recorded which). Some clones in this sample may be carry-over from other donors' samples.

This CDR3 is CASSTLTGIVGQTQYF. The DNA of the CDR3 is TGTGCCAGCAGCACCCTGACAGGGATTGTCGGACAGACCCAGTACTTC. The rearrangement uses TRBV11-3 and TRBJ2-5, with 7 bases that match TRBD1. In germline, CDR1 is SGHNT, CDR2 YENEEA. The V segment lost 5 bases and the J segment 6 bases; nucleotides outside the gene matches: 15. The CDR3 loop spans 16 amino acids.